The entry that follows covers one T cell receptor beta chain sequence. Its antigen is not known. V shed 0 bases and J 0 bases; nucleotides not matched to a gene: 18. From germline, CDR1 is SQVTM and CDR2 ANQGSEA. This CDR3 is 22 amino acids long. The library targeted TCRbeta and was prepared with unique molecular identifiers. TCRdb fed the PCR reads into MiXCR, producing one record per CDR3 protein. Counted here are about 420,000 distinct CDR3 sequences, 15% to 20% occurring once; the ten biggest clones make up 25% to 30%. This sample was included in a study of T-cell reconstitution after alpha-beta-depleted transplantation in children. Study-wide points: One year post-transplant, T-cell counts and diversity were largely derived from T cells produced anew. Several patients had high TCRbeta diversity at day 60; it came from surviving recipient T cells and thymic progenitors. By about two months after transplant, alpha-beta T cells reportedly arose from several hundred graft clones that had expanded.

The specimen comprised PBMCs, mostly from graft donor cells, sampled 360 days after TCRalphabeta/CD19-depleted stem cell transplant. The receptor's source is a boy younger than two who had a stem cell transplant for Wiskott-Aldrich syndrome, so the T cells may come from the graft donor. The chain carries TRBV29-1 and TRBJ2-6; 9 bases match TRBD1. CDR3 region: CSVEDSDFRDRDLLSGANVLTF. Here the CDR3 DNA reads TGCAGCGTTGAAGACTCAGACTTCCGGGACAGGGACTTACTCTCTGGGGCCAACGTCCTGACTTTC.